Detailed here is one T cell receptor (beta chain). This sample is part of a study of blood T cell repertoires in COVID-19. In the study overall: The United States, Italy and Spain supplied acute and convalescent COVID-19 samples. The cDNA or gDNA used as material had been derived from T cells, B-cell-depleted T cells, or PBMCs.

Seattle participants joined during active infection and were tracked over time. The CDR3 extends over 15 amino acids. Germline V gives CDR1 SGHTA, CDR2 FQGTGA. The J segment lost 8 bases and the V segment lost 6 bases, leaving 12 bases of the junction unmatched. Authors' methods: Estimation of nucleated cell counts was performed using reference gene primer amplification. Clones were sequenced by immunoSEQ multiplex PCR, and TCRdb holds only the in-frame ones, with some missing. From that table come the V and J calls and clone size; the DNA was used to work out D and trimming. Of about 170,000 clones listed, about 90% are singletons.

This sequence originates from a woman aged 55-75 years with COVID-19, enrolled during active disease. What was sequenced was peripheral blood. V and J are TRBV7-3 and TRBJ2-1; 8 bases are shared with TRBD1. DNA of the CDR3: TGTGCCAGCAGTTCCGGACAGGGCGCATGGGATGAGCAGTTCTTC. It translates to CASSSGQGAWDEQFF.